This TCR beta chain appears in the sequencing data of a study of T cells after yellow fever vaccination. The wider study: SMART-Seq v4 Ultra Low Input handled preparation of low-cell-number fractions.

TCRdb processed the 5' RACE reads anew with MiXCR; each CDR3 protein has one entry. The sample holds approximately 180,000 distinct CDR3 sequences, roughly 6.2% seen once. V dropped 7 bases and J dropped 5 bases, with 17 bases sitting between them. This CDR3 is built from 14 residues. Per the germline V gene, CDR1 is MNHEY and CDR2 is SVGAGI. Study-wide findings and caveats: At around 95% for CD4 and 88% for CD8, most primary-vaccination clones showed up again after the booster. A weaker secondary response peaked on day 5, the primary on day 15.

About this clonotype itself: The antigen is not known.

This specimen was CD4+ T cells sorted from PBMCs, taken on the day of the first yellow fever vaccination. The chain links TRBV6-5 to TRBJ1-1, with a weak D call TRBD1 (6 bases). The receptor's source is a man aged 18 to 29 who received the YFV17D yellow fever vaccine. The CDR3 loop reads CASTKGGGLTEAFF. The CDR3 region has the DNA TGTGCCAGCACCAAAGGGGGGGGGCTTACTGAAGCTTTCTTT.